The rows below give T cell receptor beta chains drawn from one sample of a study of radiotherapy plus CTLA-4 blockade in lung cancer. Sequencing was performed with immunoSEQ multiplex PCR; in TCRdb, only in-frame clones are kept and a portion is missing. The data contain roughly 90,000 clones, roughly 80% of them singletons. Source: peripheral blood, taken from a patient treated with radiotherapy plus ipilimumab. These receptors were obtained from a human donor with non-small cell lung cancer that progressed on radiotherapy plus ipilimumab. Both conserved end residues are part of each CDR3. A D gene is named only where the DNA matches it firmly. Only some rows state a clone size, as once, few, many or a class for expanded clones.

J gene: TRBJ2-1; V gene: TRBV9; clone size: -; D gene: TRBD1; CDR3 protein: CASSERQGEYNEQFF; CDR3 DNA: TGTGCCAGCAGCGAACGACAGGGGGAGTACAATGAGCAGTTCTTC
J gene: TRBJ2-3; V gene: TRBV4-1; clone size: -; D gene: TRBD2; CDR3 protein: CASSYGLAGTDTQYF; CDR3 DNA: TGCGCCAGCAGCTATGGACTAGCGGGGACAGATACGCAGTATTTT
J gene: TRBJ2-5; V gene: TRBV18; clone size: -; D gene: -; CDR3 protein: CASSPKETQYF; CDR3 DNA: TGTGCCAGCTCACCAAAGGAGACCCAGTACTTC
J gene: TRBJ2-3; V gene: TRBV18; clone size: -; D gene: TRBD2; CDR3 protein: CASSISSGSTDTQYF; CDR3 DNA: TGTGCCAGCTCAATTTCTAGCGGGAGCACAGATACGCAGTATTTT
J gene: TRBJ1-4; V gene: TRBV30; clone size: -; D gene: -; CDR3 protein: CAWSYHGRAEKLFF; CDR3 DNA: TGTGCCTGGAGTTATCATGGGCGGGCAGAAAAACTGTTTTTT
J gene: TRBJ2-4; V gene: TRBV5-4; clone size: -; D gene: TRBD2; CDR3 protein: CASSRALGGEGNIQYF; CDR3 DNA: TGTGCCAGCAGCCGTGCGTTGGGCGGGGAGGGAAACATTCAGTACTTC
J gene: TRBJ2-1; V gene: TRBV2; clone size: once; D gene: -; CDR3 protein: CASRLSSNEQFF; CDR3 DNA: TGTGCCAGCAGGCTTAGCAGCAATGAGCAGTTCTTC
J gene: TRBJ1-4; V gene: TRBV5-6; clone size: -; D gene: -; CDR3 protein: CASRAQGNEKLFF; CDR3 DNA: TGTGCCAGCAGGGCACAGGGTAATGAAAAACTGTTTTTT
J gene: TRBJ2-1; V gene: TRBV7-7; clone size: -; D gene: -; CDR3 protein: CASSPGDSGTYNEQFF; CDR3 DNA: TGTGCTAGCAGCCCGGGAGATAGCGGAACCTACAATGAGCAGTTCTTC
J gene: TRBJ2-7; V gene: TRBV30; clone size: -; D gene: -; CDR3 protein: CAGRWLGRGYEQYF; CDR3 DNA: TGTGCCGGGAGGTGGTTGGGGCGGGGCTACGAGCAGTACTTC
J gene: TRBJ1-1; V gene: TRBV18; clone size: -; D gene: -; CDR3 protein: CASSPPMGSTEAFF; CDR3 DNA: TGTGCCAGCTCACCACCGATGGGTAGCACTGAAGCTTTCTTT
J gene: TRBJ2-3; V gene: TRBV2; clone size: -; D gene: -; CDR3 protein: CASSQRGIDTQYF; CDR3 DNA: TGTGCCAGCAGTCAAAGGGGGATAGATACGCAGTATTTT
J gene: TRBJ2-7; V gene: TRBV5-5; clone size: -; D gene: -; CDR3 protein: CASSLELTAAYEQYF; CDR3 DNA: TGTGCCAGCAGCTTGGAATTGACAGCGGCGTACGAGCAGTACTTC
J gene: TRBJ2-7; V gene: TRBV7-9; clone size: -; D gene: TRBD2; CDR3 protein: CATLPLLAGGSYEQYF; CDR3 DNA: TGTGCCACACTTCCTTTACTAGCGGGGGGCTCCTACGAGCAGTACTTC
J gene: TRBJ2-5; V gene: TRBV6-5; clone size: -; D gene: TRBD1; CDR3 protein: CASRRTGGGETQYF; CDR3 DNA: TGTGCCAGCAGAAGGACAGGGGGAGGGGAGACCCAGTACTTC
J gene: TRBJ1-1; V gene: TRBV14; clone size: -; D gene: TRBD1; CDR3 protein: CASRDRGTEAFF; CDR3 DNA: TGTGCCAGCAGGGACAGGGGCACTGAAGCTTTCTTT
J gene: TRBJ1-1; V gene: TRBV10-3; clone size: -; D gene: TRBD1; CDR3 protein: CAISESMGQGGTEAFF; CDR3 DNA: TGTGCCATCAGTGAGTCTATGGGACAGGGTGGCACTGAAGCTTTCTTT
J gene: TRBJ2-2; V gene: TRBV7-8; clone size: -; D gene: -; CDR3 protein: CASSLAGRTGELFF; CDR3 DNA: TGTGCCAGCAGCTTAGCAGGGAGGACCGGGGAGCTGTTTTTT
J gene: TRBJ2-1; V gene: TRBV7-6; clone size: many; D gene: TRBD2; CDR3 protein: CASSRLAGGGNEQFF; CDR3 DNA: TGTGCCAGCAGCCGACTAGCGGGAGGAGGCAATGAGCAGTTCTTC
J gene: TRBJ2-3; V gene: TRBV30; clone size: -; D gene: -; CDR3 protein: CAWSYPGYRDSSSDTQYF; CDR3 DNA: TGTGCCTGGAGTTACCCCGGCTACAGGGACTCCTCCTCGGATACGCAGTATTTT
J gene: TRBJ1-2; V gene: TRBV4-1; clone size: few; D gene: -; CDR3 protein: CASSQVGQYYGYTF; CDR3 DNA: TGCGCCAGCAGCCAAGTAGGTCAGTACTATGGCTACACCTTC
J gene: TRBJ1-2; V gene: TRBV29-1; clone size: -; D gene: -; CDR3 protein: CSVEQGNRNGYTF; CDR3 DNA: TGCAGCGTTGAACAGGGGAATCGGAATGGCTACACCTTC
J gene: TRBJ2-1; V gene: TRBV6-5; clone size: -; D gene: TRBD2; CDR3 protein: CASSQTSGSHNEQFF; CDR3 DNA: TGTGCCAGCAGCCAAACTAGCGGGAGCCACAATGAGCAGTTCTTC
J gene: TRBJ2-3; V gene: TRBV30; clone size: -; D gene: TRBD2; CDR3 protein: CAWRKSGRAGTDTQYF; CDR3 DNA: TGTGCCTGGAGAAAAAGCGGGAGGGCCGGCACAGATACGCAGTATTTT
J gene: TRBJ2-3; V gene: TRBV11-2; clone size: -; D gene: -; CDR3 protein: CASSLVGSTDTQYF; CDR3 DNA: TGTGCCAGCAGCTTAGTTGGCAGCACAGATACGCAGTATTTT
J gene: TRBJ2-7; V gene: TRBV11-2; clone size: -; D gene: TRBD2; CDR3 protein: CASSPGLGLYEQYF; CDR3 DNA: TGTGCCAGCAGCCCGGGACTAGGGCTCTACGAGCAGTACTTC
J gene: TRBJ2-7; V gene: TRBV4-1; clone size: -; D gene: -; CDR3 protein: CASSQEDPQGGSYEQYF; CDR3 DNA: TGCGCCAGCAGCCAAGAGGACCCCCAAGGGGGTTCCTACGAGCAGTACTTC
J gene: TRBJ2-1; V gene: TRBV5-8; clone size: once; D gene: -; CDR3 protein: CASSLRGSEQFF; CDR3 DNA: TGTGCCAGCAGCTTGAGGGGGAGTGAGCAGTTCTTC
J gene: TRBJ1-6; V gene: TRBV28; clone size: -; D gene: -; CDR3 protein: CASMEGFNSPLHF; CDR3 DNA: TGTGCCAGCATGGAAGGGTTTAATTCACCCCTCCACTTT
J gene: TRBJ2-5; V gene: TRBV19; clone size: -; D gene: TRBD1; CDR3 protein: CASSGTAQETQYF; CDR3 DNA: TGTGCCAGTAGCGGGACAGCCCAAGAGACCCAGTACTTC
J gene: TRBJ1-1; V gene: TRBV5-1; clone size: -; D gene: -; CDR3 protein: CASSLVQANTEAFF; CDR3 DNA: TGCGCCAGCAGCTTGGTACAGGCGAACACTGAAGCTTTCTTT
J gene: TRBJ1-2; V gene: TRBV5-1; clone size: -; D gene: TRBD1; CDR3 protein: CASSPMTGDYGYTF; CDR3 DNA: TGCGCCAGCAGCCCTATGACAGGGGACTATGGCTACACCTTC
J gene: TRBJ2-2; V gene: TRBV30; clone size: -; D gene: -; CDR3 protein: CAWKGGTDLWDTGELFF; CDR3 DNA: TGTGCCTGGAAGGGTGGGACCGATCTTTGGGACACCGGGGAGCTGTTTTTT
J gene: TRBJ2-2; V gene: TRBV5-4; clone size: once; D gene: TRBD1; CDR3 protein: CASSATGIGELFF; CDR3 DNA: TGTGCCAGCAGCGCGACAGGGATCGGGGAGCTGTTTTTT
J gene: TRBJ1-5; V gene: TRBV6-5; clone size: -; D gene: -; CDR3 protein: CASSYRGENQPQHF; CDR3 DNA: TGTGCCAGCAGTTATCGTGGGGAGAATCAGCCCCAGCATTTT
J gene: TRBJ2-5; V gene: TRBV9; clone size: once; D gene: -; CDR3 protein: CASSVVGLQETQYF; CDR3 DNA: TGTGCCAGCAGCGTAGTAGGACTGCAAGAGACCCAGTACTTC
J gene: TRBJ2-1; V gene: TRBV29-1; clone size: -; D gene: TRBD2; CDR3 protein: CSVEDLNGRDNEQFF; CDR3 DNA: TGCAGCGTTGAAGATCTGAACGGGAGGGACAATGAGCAGTTCTTC
J gene: TRBJ2-3; V gene: TRBV6-5; clone size: -; D gene: -; CDR3 protein: CSVRTTTDTQYF; CDR3 DNA: TGCAGCGTCCGGACAACCACAGATACGCAGTATTTT
J gene: TRBJ2-5; V gene: TRBV14; clone size: -; D gene: -; CDR3 protein: CASSLRGGQGGETQYF; CDR3 DNA: TGTGCCAGCAGCCTCCGGGGAGGCCAGGGAGGAGAGACCCAGTACTTC
J gene: TRBJ2-1; V gene: TRBV6-5; clone size: -; D gene: TRBD2; CDR3 protein: CASSQSGGPYNEQFF; CDR3 DNA: TGTGCCAGCAGTCAGAGCGGGGGACCCTACAATGAGCAGTTCTTC
J gene: TRBJ2-1; V gene: TRBV18; clone size: -; D gene: TRBD2; CDR3 protein: CASSPASGSADEQFF; CDR3 DNA: TGTGCCAGCTCACCAGCTAGCGGGAGTGCCGATGAGCAGTTCTTC
J gene: TRBJ2-5; V gene: TRBV5-6; clone size: -; D gene: -; CDR3 protein: CASSRTGAETQYF; CDR3 DNA: TGTGCCAGCAGCCGGACGGGGGCAGAGACCCAGTACTTC
J gene: TRBJ1-6; V gene: TRBV10-3; clone size: once; D gene: TRBD1; CDR3 protein: CAISSGQSNSPLHF; CDR3 DNA: TGTGCCATCAGCTCGGGACAGAGTAATTCACCCCTCCACTTT
J gene: TRBJ2-3; V gene: TRBV5-1; clone size: -; D gene: -; CDR3 protein: CASSFFNTDTQYF; CDR3 DNA: TGCGCCAGCAGCTTTTTCAACACAGATACGCAGTATTTT
J gene: TRBJ1-2; V gene: TRBV5-1; clone size: -; D gene: -; CDR3 protein: CASSLEAVGNYGYTF; CDR3 DNA: TGCGCCAGCAGCTTGGAGGCGGTGGGAAACTATGGCTACACCTTC
J gene: TRBJ2-1; V gene: TRBV5-1; clone size: -; D gene: TRBD2; CDR3 protein: CASSLVTSGSNEQFF; CDR3 DNA: TGCGCCAGCAGCTTGGTTACTAGCGGAAGCAATGAGCAGTTCTTC
J gene: TRBJ1-3; V gene: TRBV30; clone size: -; D gene: -; CDR3 protein: CAWSTLGGGNTIYF; CDR3 DNA: TGTGCCTGGAGCACTCTCGGTGGGGGAAACACCATATATTTT
J gene: TRBJ2-7; V gene: TRBV6-6; clone size: -; D gene: TRBD1; CDR3 protein: CATDRGGTYEQYF; CDR3 DNA: TGTGCCACCGACAGGGGGGGCACCTACGAGCAGTACTTC
J gene: TRBJ2-7; V gene: TRBV10-2; clone size: -; D gene: TRBD1; CDR3 protein: CASSEEGTGTHEQYF; CDR3 DNA: TGCGCCAGCAGTGAGGAAGGGACAGGGACCCACGAGCAGTACTTC